This T cell receptor (beta chain) derives from a study of response to subunit inactivated influenza vaccine. Germline CDR1 is SGHRS and CDR2 is YFSETQ. Unmatched junction bases numbered 7, after V lost 2 bases and J lost 4 bases. CDR3 length equals 16 residues. MiXCR was run by TCRdb on the RT-PCR reads, yielding one entry per CDR3 protein. The data show 710,000 or so distinct CDR3 sequences, 15% to 17% seen once. Broader study findings: The authors proposed limited new T cell recruitment per seasonal influenza vaccination.

This clonotype was picked up a small number of times. The antigen is unknown. The chain has TRBV5-1 and TRBJ2-3, with TRBD2 identical over 10 bases. Source: PBMCs from blood, taken 11 to 12 days after vaccination. The TCR originated in a man between 50 and 59 years old who received an inactivated influenza vaccine. CDR3 sequence (DNA): TGCGCCAGCAGCTTAGGTAGCGGGGGGCCCCCAGATACGCAGTATTTT. It yields the protein CASSLGSGGPPDTQYF.